This T cell receptor beta chain was sequenced for a study of blood T cell repertoires in COVID-19. Study summary: Nucleic acid was either cDNA or gDNA, and it came from T cells, B-cell-depleted T cells, or PBMCs.

Produced via immunoSEQ multiplex PCR; TCRdb's table is partial and in-frame only. The sample has about 120,000 clones, roughly 87% seen once. Trimming took off 3 bases at V and 5 bases at J, with 17 bases between the two ends. Germline V gene data show CDR1 as MGHRA and CDR2 as YSYEKL. CDR3 length: 16 amino acids. Sequencing was performed on peripheral blood. The chain combines TRBV4-1 with TRBJ2-1; D is ambiguous. This TCR was recovered from a human donor in a cohort sampled during active COVID-19. The CDR3 sequence: CASSHRKQLTHNEQFF. The DNA for the CDR3 is TGCGCCAGCAGCCATAGAAAACAGCTTACCCACAATGAGCAGTTCTTC.